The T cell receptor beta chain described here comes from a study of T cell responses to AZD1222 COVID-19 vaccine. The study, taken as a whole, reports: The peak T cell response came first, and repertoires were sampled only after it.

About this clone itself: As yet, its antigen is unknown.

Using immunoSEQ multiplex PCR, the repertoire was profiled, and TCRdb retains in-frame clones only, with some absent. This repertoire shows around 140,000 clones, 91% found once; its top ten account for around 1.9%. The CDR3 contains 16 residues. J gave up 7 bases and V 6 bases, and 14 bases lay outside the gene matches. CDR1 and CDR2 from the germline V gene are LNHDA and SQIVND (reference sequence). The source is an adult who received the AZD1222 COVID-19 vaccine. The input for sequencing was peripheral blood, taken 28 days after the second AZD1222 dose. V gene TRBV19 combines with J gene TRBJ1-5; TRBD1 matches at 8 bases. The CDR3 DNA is TGTGCCAGTAGACGGACAGGGCGAAAAGGCGGCCAGCCCCAGCATTTT. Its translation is CASRRTGRKGGQPQHF.